This T cell receptor (beta chain) appears in the sequencing data of a study of identical twins (TCRdb year 2016). With respect to the entire study: To test whether fetal clonotypes persist, the study used deep sequencing on TCR alpha and beta repertoires from monozygotic twins, unrelated adults of various ages, and cord blood. Replicate twin experiments were performed at different times using different library preparation protocols to rule out contamination. Paper-wide results and their limitations: Because the same donors could not be followed over many years, conclusions were based on cross-sectional statistical analysis. In beta out-of-frame sequences, excess twin sharing was weaker, because having fewer shared sequences lowered the signal-to-noise ratio. Fewer insertions were carried by abundant cord blood beta clonotypes; a weaker similar trend was observed in young adult naive repertoires, while no such trend was observed in memory repertoires. Recombination models systematically underestimated out-of-frame TCR alpha sharing in monozygotic twins but agreed with sharing between unrelated individuals. Compared with coincidental sharing between unrelated individuals, out-of-frame TCR alpha sequences shared between twins had an excess of sequences with low generation probability. Invariant T cells such as MAIT and iNKT could partly confound zero-insertion analyses, although diverse VJ usage argued against such confounding for most clonotypes.

In its sample, this clonotype was seen many times. The target of this receptor is not known. The sample holds no much larger clone one base away, and base qualities are not on file. All donors were healthy Caucasians. Three pairs of female monozygotic twins, all aged roughly 18 to 29 years, were included in the twin cohort. The RNA used for TCR libraries was isolated from peripheral blood mononuclear cells. Receptors were amplified or captured by 5' RACE. These reads were obtained on an Illumina HiSeq 2000. A universal primer binding site was added through template switching, and the final cDNA carried a unique molecular identifier so that TCR cDNA molecules could be counted accurately. Specific primers in the conserved constant-segment region were used to synthesize first-strand cDNA for TCR alpha and beta chains. To control for contamination, every cDNA library carried two barcodes: a SMART-Mk sample barcode plus Illumina barcodes. TruSeq adapter sequences along with Illumina sample barcodes were introduced in two successive PCR steps. The Illumina HiSeq platform was used with custom primers to sequence TCR alpha and beta cDNA libraries. From the authors' description of their analysis: MiGEC was used to process raw reads and extract unique molecular identifiers, and MiXCR was used to find CDR3 positions. Recombination models were inferred per individual with the repgenHMM and IGoR tools using an EM algorithm. The analysis of shared clonotypes was done with the tcR package in R, with sharing normalized by the product of cloneset sizes. To study raw recombination free of thymic and clonal selection effects, out-of-frame nonproductive sequences were analyzed. Using fastp at Q25 and MiXCR, TCRdb reprocessed the public reads and kept productive beta chains. Rows merge per CDR3 protein into single entries with the most common DNA and genes. The authors' filters were not applied to this entry. The sample contains fewer than 800,000 distinct CDR3 sequences, just over 7% of them found a single time. 1.6% of the sample belongs to the ten largest clones.

The sample was also linked to a second study, of yellow fever vaccine responses in identical twins. The second study's authors report: According to the authors, the vaccine-induced T cell response in identical twins seemed to be partly convergent and partly specific to each individual. In identical twins, the study followed T cell clones that responded to the vaccine with precision.

The sequenced material came from PBMCs. The receptor was isolated from a woman aged 18-29 years in good health.

The nucleotides read TGTGCCAGCAGCCCACAGGGGCGGGGTGAAGCTTTCTTT. This encodes CASSPQGRGEAFF. The sequence joins TRBV7-6 to TRBJ1-1; the central 7 bases match TRBD1. V is pruned by 5 bases and J by 7 bases, leaving 7 bases of the junction without a gene match. In the germline V gene, CDR1 corresponds to SGHVS and CDR2 to FNYEAQ. The CDR3 measures 13 amino acids from cysteine to phenylalanine. Kept here is only the CDR3 DNA, which spans 39 bases and is read in frame from base 1. Full variable domain (CDR3 extended with the reference TRBV7-6 and TRBJ1-1 proteins): GAGVSQSPRYKVTKRGQDVALRCDPISGHVSLYWYRQALGQGPEFLTYFNYEAQQDKSGLPNDRFSAERPEGSISTLTIQRTEQRDSAMYRCASSPQGRGEAFFGQGTRLTVV.